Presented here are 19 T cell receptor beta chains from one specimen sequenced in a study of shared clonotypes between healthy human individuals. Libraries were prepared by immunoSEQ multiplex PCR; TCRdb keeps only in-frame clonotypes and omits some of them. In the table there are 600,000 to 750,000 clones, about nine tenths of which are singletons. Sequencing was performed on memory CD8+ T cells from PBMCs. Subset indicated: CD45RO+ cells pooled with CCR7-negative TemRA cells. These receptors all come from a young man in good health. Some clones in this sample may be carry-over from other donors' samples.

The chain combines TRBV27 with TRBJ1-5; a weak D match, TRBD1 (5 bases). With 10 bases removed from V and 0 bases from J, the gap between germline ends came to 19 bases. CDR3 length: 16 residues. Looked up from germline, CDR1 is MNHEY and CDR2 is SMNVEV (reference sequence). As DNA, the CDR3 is TGTGCCACCCGGCCGGGGGGACCATATAGCAATCAGCCCCAGCATTTT. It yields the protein CATRPGGPYSNQPQHF.

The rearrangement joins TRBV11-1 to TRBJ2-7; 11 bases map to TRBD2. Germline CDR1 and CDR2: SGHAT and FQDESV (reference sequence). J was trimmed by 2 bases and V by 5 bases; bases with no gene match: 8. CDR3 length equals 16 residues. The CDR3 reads CASSPRLAGSPYEQYF. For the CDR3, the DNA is TGTGCCAGCAGCCCTCGACTAGCGGGAAGTCCCTACGAGCAGTACTTC.

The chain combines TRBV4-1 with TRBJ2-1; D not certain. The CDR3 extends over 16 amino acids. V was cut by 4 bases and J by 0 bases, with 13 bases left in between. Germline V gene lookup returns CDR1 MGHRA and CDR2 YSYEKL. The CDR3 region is CASSPQVLISYNEQFF. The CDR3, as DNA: TGCGCCAGCAGCCCACAAGTCCTAATCTCCTACAATGAGCAGTTCTTC.

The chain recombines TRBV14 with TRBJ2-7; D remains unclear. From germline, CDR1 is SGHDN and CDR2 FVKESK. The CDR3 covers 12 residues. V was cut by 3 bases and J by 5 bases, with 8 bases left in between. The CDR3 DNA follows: TGTGCCAGCAGCCATAGGAAGGACGAGCAGTACTTC. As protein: CASSHRKDEQYF.

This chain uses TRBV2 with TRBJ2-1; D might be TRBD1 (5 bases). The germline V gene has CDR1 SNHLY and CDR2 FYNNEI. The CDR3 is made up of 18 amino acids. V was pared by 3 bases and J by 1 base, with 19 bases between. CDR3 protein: CASSETEQEHVSYNEQFF. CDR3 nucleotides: TGTGCCAGCAGTGAGACGGAACAGGAGCACGTTTCCTACAATGAGCAGTTCTTC. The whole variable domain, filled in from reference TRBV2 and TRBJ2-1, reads EPEVTQTPSHQVTQMGQEVILRCVPISNHLYFYWYRQILGQKVEFLVSFYNNEISEKSEIFDDQFSVERPDGSNFTLKIRSTKLEDSAMYFCASSETEQEHVSYNEQFFGPGTRLTVL.

This chain's CDR3 is CASPDKKAREQYF. DNA of the CDR3: TGTGCCTCCCCGGACAAAAAGGCCCGCGAGCAGTACTTC. The chain joins TRBV7-7 to TRBJ2-7; TRBD1 might be the D (5 bases). CDR1 and CDR2 from the germline V gene are SSHAT and FNYEAQ (reference sequence). CDR3 length: 13 residues. V lost 11 bases and J 6 bases, leaving 20 bases between the germline ends.

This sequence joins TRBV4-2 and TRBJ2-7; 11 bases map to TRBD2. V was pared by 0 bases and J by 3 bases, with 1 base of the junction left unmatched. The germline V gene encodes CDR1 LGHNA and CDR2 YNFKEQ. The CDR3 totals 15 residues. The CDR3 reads CASSQDGTSGYEQYF. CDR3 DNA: TGTGCCAGCAGCCAAGATGGGACTAGCGGCTACGAGCAGTACTTC.

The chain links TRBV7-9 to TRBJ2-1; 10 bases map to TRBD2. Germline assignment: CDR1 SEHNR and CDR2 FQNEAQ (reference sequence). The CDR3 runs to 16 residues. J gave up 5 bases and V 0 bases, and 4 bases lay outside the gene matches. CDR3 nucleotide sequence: TGTGCCAGCAGCTTAGCAGCGGGAGGGCCACACAATGAGCAGTTCTTC. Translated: CASSLAAGGPHNEQFF.

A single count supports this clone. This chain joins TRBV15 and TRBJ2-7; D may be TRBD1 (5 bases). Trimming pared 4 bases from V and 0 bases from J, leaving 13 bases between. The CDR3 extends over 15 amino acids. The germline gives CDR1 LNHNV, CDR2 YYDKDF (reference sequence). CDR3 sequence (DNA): TGTGCCACCAGCAAAAGTAGGACAAGCTCCTACGAGCAGTACTTC. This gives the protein CATSKSRTSSYEQYF. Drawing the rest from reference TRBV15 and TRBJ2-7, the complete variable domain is DAMVIQNPRYQVTQFGKPVTLSCSQTLNHNVMYWYQQKSSQAPKLLFHYYDKDFNNEADTPDNFQSRRPNTSFCFLDIRSPGLGDTAMYLCATSKSRTSSYEQYFGPGTRLTVT.

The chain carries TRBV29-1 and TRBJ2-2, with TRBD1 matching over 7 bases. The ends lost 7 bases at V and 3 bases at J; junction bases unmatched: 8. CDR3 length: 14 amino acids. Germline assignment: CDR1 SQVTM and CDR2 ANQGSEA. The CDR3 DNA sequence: TGCAGCGCGAAGACAGGGACGTACACCGGGGAGCTGTTTTTT. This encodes CSAKTGTYTGELFF.

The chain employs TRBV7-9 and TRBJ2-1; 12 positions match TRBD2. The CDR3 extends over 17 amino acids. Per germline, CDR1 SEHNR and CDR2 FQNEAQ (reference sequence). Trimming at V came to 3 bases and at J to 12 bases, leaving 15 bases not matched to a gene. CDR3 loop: CASSFRLAGANNEWQFF. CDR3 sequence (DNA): TGTGCCAGCAGCTTCCGACTAGCGGGAGCAAACAATGAGTGGCAGTTCTTC.

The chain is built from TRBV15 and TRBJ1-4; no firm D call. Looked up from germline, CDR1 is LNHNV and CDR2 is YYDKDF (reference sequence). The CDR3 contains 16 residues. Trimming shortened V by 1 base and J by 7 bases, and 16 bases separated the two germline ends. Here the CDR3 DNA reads TGTGCCACCAGCAGAGCTCTCCGGGTCGGGAGTGAAAAACTGTTTTTT. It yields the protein CATSRALRVGSEKLFF.

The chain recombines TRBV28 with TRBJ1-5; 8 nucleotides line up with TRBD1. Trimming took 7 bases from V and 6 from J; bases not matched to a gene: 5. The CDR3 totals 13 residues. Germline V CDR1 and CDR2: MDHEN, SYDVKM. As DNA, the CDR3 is TGTGCCAGCAACCACAGGGGGACTCAGCCCCAGCATTTT. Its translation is CASNHRGTQPQHF.

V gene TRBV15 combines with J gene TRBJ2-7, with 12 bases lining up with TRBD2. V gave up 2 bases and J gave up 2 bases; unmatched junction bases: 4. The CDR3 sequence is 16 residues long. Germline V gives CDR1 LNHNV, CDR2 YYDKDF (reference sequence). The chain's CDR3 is CATSRRTSGIAYEQYF. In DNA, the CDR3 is TGTGCCACCAGCAGAAGGACTAGCGGGATTGCCTACGAGCAGTACTTC.

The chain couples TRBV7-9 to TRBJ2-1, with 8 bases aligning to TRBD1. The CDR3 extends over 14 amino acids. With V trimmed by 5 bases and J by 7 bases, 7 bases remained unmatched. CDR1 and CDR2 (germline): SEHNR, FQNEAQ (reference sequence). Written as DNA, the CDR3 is TGTGCCAGCAGCGCCCGGACAGGGCCGAATGAGCAGTTCTTC. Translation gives CASSARTGPNEQFF. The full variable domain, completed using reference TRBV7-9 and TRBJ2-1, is DTGVSQNPRHKITKRGQNVTFRCDPISEHNRLYWYRQTLGQGPEFLTYFQNEAQLEKSRLLSDRFSAERPKGSFSTLEIQRTEQGDSAMYLCASSARTGPNEQFFGPGTRLTVL.

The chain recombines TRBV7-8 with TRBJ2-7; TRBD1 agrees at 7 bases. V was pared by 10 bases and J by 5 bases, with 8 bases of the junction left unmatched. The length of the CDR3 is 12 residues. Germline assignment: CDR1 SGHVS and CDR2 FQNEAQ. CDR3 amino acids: CATSRGLNEQYF. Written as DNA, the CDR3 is TGTGCCACCTCGAGGGGGCTCAACGAGCAGTACTTC.

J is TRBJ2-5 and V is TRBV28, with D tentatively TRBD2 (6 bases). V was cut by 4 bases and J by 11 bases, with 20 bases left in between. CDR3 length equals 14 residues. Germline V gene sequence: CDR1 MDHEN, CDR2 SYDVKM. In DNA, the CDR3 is TGTGCCAGCAGTTCGCCCGGGGGAACGATTTGGCAGTACTTC. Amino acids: CASSSPGGTIWQYF. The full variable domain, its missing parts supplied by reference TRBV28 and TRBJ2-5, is DVKVTQSSRYLVKRTGEKVFLECVQDMDHENMFWYRQDPGLGLRLIYFSYDVKMKEKGDIPEGYSVSREKKERFSLILESASTNQTSMYLCASSSPGGTIWQYFGPGTRLLVL.

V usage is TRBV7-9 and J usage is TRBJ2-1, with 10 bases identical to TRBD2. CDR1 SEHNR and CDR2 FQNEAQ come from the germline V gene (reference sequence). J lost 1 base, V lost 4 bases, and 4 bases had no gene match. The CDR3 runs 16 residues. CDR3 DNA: TGTGCCAGCAGCTCCCCGACTAGCGGGTCCTACAATGAGCAGTTCTTC. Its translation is CASSSPTSGSYNEQFF.

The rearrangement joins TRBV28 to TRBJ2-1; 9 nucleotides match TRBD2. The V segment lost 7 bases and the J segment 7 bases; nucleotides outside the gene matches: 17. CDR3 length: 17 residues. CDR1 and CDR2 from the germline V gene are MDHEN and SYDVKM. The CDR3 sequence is CASTSPGGLAGSNEQFF. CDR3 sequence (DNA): TGTGCCAGCACCTCTCCAGGCGGGCTAGCGGGGTCGAATGAGCAGTTCTTC.